These 15 T cell receptor beta chains were all obtained from the same sample, sequenced in a study of T cells in Graves' hyperthyroidism and ophthalmopathy. The CDR3 regions of TCR beta were amplified from RNA transcripts. The TCR CDR3 first-round RT-PCR relied on the HTBI primer set. MiXCR, applied by TCRdb to the multiplex PCR reads, yields one record per CDR3 protein. The sample shows hundreds of thousands of distinct CDR3 sequences, 13% of them seen only once. The sequenced sample was blood. The receptors here all came from a woman between 18 and 29 years old with Graves' hyperthyroidism.

This clonotype occurred many times. This rearrangement joins TRBV7-2 to TRBJ2-7, with D perhaps TRBD1 or TRBD2 (6 bases each). Germline CDR1 reads SGHTA; CDR2 reads FQGNSA. The V end was cut by 3 bases, the J end by 1 base, with 13 bases between. CDR3 length: 15 residues. The CDR3, as DNA: TGTGCCAGCAGCTTGTCCACAGGGACTTCCTACGAGCAGTACTTC. This translates into CASSLSTGTSYEQYF.

This clonotype was observed many times. This chain links TRBV20-1 with TRBJ2-7; D remains ambiguous. This CDR3 is 11 amino acids long. The V and J ends lost 0 bases and 5 bases respectively, with 5 bases between them. Germline CDR1 DFQATT, CDR2 SNEGSKA (reference sequence). CDR3 loop: CSARDTNEQYF. The CDR3 DNA is TGCAGTGCTAGAGATACTAACGAGCAGTACTTC.

In its sample, this clonotype was seen many times. The CDR3 bases are TGCAGTGCTAGCGGGGGGCGATGGGAAGCTTTCTTT. Its translation: CSASGGRWEAFF. The chain recombines TRBV20-1 with TRBJ1-1; weak D call: TRBD1 (6 bases). The ends were cut back, 3 bases at V and 8 bases at J, with 13 bases in the middle. The CDR3 totals 12 residues. Germline CDR1 reads DFQATT; CDR2 reads SNEGSKA (reference sequence).

This clonotype was seen many times. The chain couples TRBV28 to TRBJ2-4; D tentatively fits TRBD1 or TRBD2 (5 bases each). Trimming shortened V by 4 bases and J by 0 bases, and 10 bases separated the two germline ends. CDR1 and CDR2 (germline): MDHEN, SYDVKM. This CDR3 has 15 amino acids. CDR3 sequence: CASSYGTLAKNIQYF. DNA for the CDR3: TGTGCCAGCAGTTACGGGACCCTAGCCAAAAACATTCAGTACTTC.

This clonotype is categorized as medium-sized. The chain joins TRBV7-2 to TRBJ2-5; no clear D. The germline gives CDR1 SGHTA, CDR2 FQGNSA. V lost 1 base to trimming and J lost 5 bases, with 11 bases between them. This CDR3 has 14 residues. This CDR3 is CASSLGAYPETQYF. In nucleotides, the CDR3 is TGTGCCAGCAGCTTAGGTGCTTATCCGGAGACCCAGTACTTC.

This clonotype has a count of ten or more. The J gene is TRBJ1-1, the V gene TRBV28; unclear D gene. CDR1 is MDHEN, CDR2 SYDVKM, per germline. The CDR3 spans 15 residues. The V end lost 2 bases, the J end lost 0 bases, and 10 bases lay between the germline ends. As DNA, the CDR3 is TGTGCCAGCAGTTTAATTCGGGGTATGAACACTGAAGCTTTCTTT. Its translation is CASSLIRGMNTEAFF.

The V gene is TRBV2, the J gene TRBJ2-7, with D perhaps matching TRBD1 (5 bases). The CDR3 runs to 17 residues. Trimming cost V 4 bases and J 1 base, with 20 bases left between them. Germline CDR1 SNHLY, CDR2 FYNNEI. CDR3 in DNA: TGTGCCAGCAGTGTGAATCCAGGGTTAACGGTATCCTACGAGCAGTACTTC. Protein sequence: CASSVNPGLTVSYEQYF. Full variable domain (missing parts from reference TRBV2 and TRBJ2-7): EPEVTQTPSHQVTQMGQEVILRCVPISNHLYFYWYRQILGQKVEFLVSFYNNEISEKSEIFDDQFSVERPDGSNFTLKIRSTKLEDSAMYFCASSVNPGLTVSYEQYFGPGTRLTVT.

This clonotype has ten or more counts. The rearrangement uses TRBV30 and TRBJ1-1, with D uncertain. Germline CDR1 GTSNPN, CDR2 SVGIG (reference sequence). The CDR3 has 13 residues. V was pared by 5 bases and J by 3 bases, with 13 bases between. The chain's CDR3 is CAWGVGSYTEAFF. CDR3 nucleotides: TGTGCCTGGGGGGTAGGGTCCTACACTGAAGCTTTCTTT.

Notes on this clonotype: Germline is not matched at one junction end, which may reflect a read error. This chain connects TRBV20-1 to TRBJ2-4; perhaps TRBD2 as D (6 bases). Germline assignment: CDR1 DFQATT and CDR2 SNEGSKA (reference sequence). This CDR3 has 18 residues. This chain's CDR3 is CSAIRTRRVEQAKSIQYF. In DNA, the CDR3 is TGCAGTGCTATTCGCACAAGGAGGGTTGAACAAGCCAAAAGCATTCAGTACTTC.

This clonotype turned up a few times. This may come from a read error, since a much larger clone is one base off. The chain recombines TRBV11-2 with TRBJ2-7, with 7 bases aligning to TRBD2. J lost 3 bases, V lost 8 bases, and 7 bases had no gene match. The CDR3 is 13 residues long. Germline CDR1 SGHAT, CDR2 FQNNGV. CDR3 loop: CASARDYCYEQYF. The CDR3 bases are TGTGCCAGCGCCCGGGACTACTGCTACGAGCAGTACTTC. Supplemented by reference TRBV11-2 and TRBJ2-7, the full variable domain reads EAGVAQSPRYKIIEKRQSVAFWCNPISGHATLYWYQQILGQGPKLLIQFQNNGVVDDSQLPKDRFSAERLKGVDSTLKIQPAKLEDSAVYLCASARDYCYEQYFGPGTRLTVT.

This clonotype appeared many times. This chain joins TRBV9 and TRBJ1-2; D is uncertain. Germline V gene lookup returns CDR1 SGDLS and CDR2 YYNGEE. This CDR3 is 14 amino acids long. Trimming left V 0 bases short and J 3 bases short, with 9 bases between. CDR3 sequence: CASSVEGSYYGYTF. CDR3 bases: TGTGCCAGCAGCGTAGAAGGCAGCTACTATGGCTACACCTTC. The entire variable domain, with the rest obtained from reference TRBV9 and TRBJ1-2, is as follows: DSGVTQTPKHLITATGQRVTLRCSPRSGDLSVYWYQQSLDQGLQFLIQYYNGEERAKGNILERFSAQQFPDLHSELNLSSLELGDSALYFCASSVEGSYYGYTFGSGTRLTVV.

The table lists this clonotype with many counts. V is TRBV25-1 and J is TRBJ2-5; D unresolved. This CDR3 has 14 residues. From germline, CDR1 is MGHDK and CDR2 SYGVNS. V lost 9 bases and J lost 1, with 15 bases in between. The CDR3 nucleotides read TGTGCCAGTGGCCGAGACTCAATCCAAGAGACCCAGTACTTC. It codes for CASGRDSIQETQYF. Drawing the rest from reference TRBV25-1 and TRBJ2-5, the complete variable domain is EADIYQTPRYLVIGTGKKITLECSQTMGHDKMYWYQQDPGMELHLIHYSYGVNSTEKGDLSSESTVSRIRTEHFPLTLESARPSHTSQYLCASGRDSIQETQYFGPGTRLLVL.

This clonotype was seen many times. This rearrangement joins TRBV28 to TRBJ2-1; D might be TRBD2 (6 bases). V lost 3 bases and J lost 10, with 16 bases in between. Germline lookup yields CDR1 MDHEN and CDR2 SYDVKM. The CDR3 covers 14 residues. The CDR3 DNA follows: TGTGCCAGCAGTTTTGTCGGGAGCCTCGTGGAGCAGTTCTTC. Translated, it gives CASSFVGSLVEQFF.

The chain links TRBV9 to TRBJ2-5; a weak D match, TRBD2 (5 bases). The CDR3 contains 12 residues. In germline, CDR1 is SGDLS, CDR2 YYNGEE. V gave up 3 bases and J gave up 5 bases, with 8 bases separating them. The CDR3 sequence is CASSGSGETQYF. As DNA, the CDR3 is TGTGCCAGCAGCGGGAGCGGTGAGACCCAGTACTTC. Drawing the rest from reference TRBV9 and TRBJ2-5, the complete variable domain is DSGVTQTPKHLITATGQRVTLRCSPRSGDLSVYWYQQSLDQGLQFLIQYYNGEERAKGNILERFSAQQFPDLHSELNLSSLELGDSALYFCASSGSGETQYFGPGTRLLVL.

Only a few counts were recorded for this clonotype. CDR3 DNA: TGTGCCAGCTCCAGGGGGCAGACTGAAGCTTTCTTT. Translating gives CASSRGQTEAFF. This chain links TRBV25-1 with TRBJ1-1, with 8 bases fitting TRBD1. This CDR3 has 12 amino acids. V shed 8 bases and J 5 bases; nucleotides not matched to a gene: 4. Per germline, CDR1 MGHDK and CDR2 SYGVNS.